The 8 T cell receptor beta chains below were found in one sample sequenced in a study of regulatory T cells in long-lasting Graves disease. Sequencing libraries for TCR beta were prepared with iRepertoire HTBI primers and Arm-PCR of CDR3 regions. One entry per CDR3 protein, called by TCRdb with MiXCR from the multiplex PCR reads. The sample holds 420,000 or so distinct CDR3 sequences, about 15% seen once. Sample time point: newly diagnosed GD, antithyroid drugs for less than 3 months. The TCR library was prepared using RNA isolated from PBMCs. This sample was also put to use in a study of T cells in Graves' hyperthyroidism and ophthalmopathy.

The material sequenced was peripheral blood mononuclear cells (PBMCs), taken at new diagnosis, from a patient treated with antithyroid drugs. These TCRs come from a woman aged 18-29 years with Graves disease.

This sequence joins TRBV28 and TRBJ1-3; tentatively, D is TRBD1 (5 bases). The CDR3 runs 16 residues. Per germline, CDR1 MDHEN and CDR2 SYDVKM. The ends were cut back, 3 bases at V and 4 bases at J, with 16 bases in the middle. CDR3 sequence reads: CASSFGGWPGGNTIYF. The DNA of the CDR3 is TGTGCCAGCAGTTTCGGGGGATGGCCGGGGGGAAACACCATATATTTT.

The count of this clonotype is one. This may stem from a read error, because a much larger clone lies one nucleotide away. The V call is TRBV12-3 or TRBV12-4, the J call TRBJ1-5; 9 positions match TRBD1. Trimming took 1 base from V and 6 from J; bases not matched to a gene: 4. The CDR3 sequence is 15 residues long. The CDR3 region has the DNA TGTGCCAGCAGTTTAGGCGGGGACAGGGCTCAGCCCCAGCATTTT. This sequence encodes CASSLGGDRAQPQHF.

This clonotype has ten or more counts. This chain joins TRBV20-1 and TRBJ1-1; D is undetermined. Trimming left V 0 bases short and J 1 base short, with 18 bases between. Per the germline V gene, CDR1 is DFQATT and CDR2 is SNEGSKA (reference sequence). The CDR3 sequence is 17 residues long. CDR3 in DNA: TGCAGTGCTAGAGATCCGGGGTCACAGTCCCGGAACACTGAAGCTTTCTTT. It codes for CSARDPGSQSRNTEAFF.

This clonotype was detected many times. The rearrangement links TRBV3-1 to TRBJ1-1, with TRBD1 as a possible D gene (6 bases). V dropped 4 bases and J dropped 7 bases, with 19 bases sitting between them. CDR1 and CDR2 from the germline V gene are LGHDT and YNNKEL (reference sequence). CDR3 length equals 15 residues. The CDR3 DNA is TGTGCCAGCAGCCCGACGCCAGGGGCTAGCGTTGAAGCTTTCTTT. Its translation: CASSPTPGASVEAFF. Full variable domain (missing parts from reference TRBV3-1 and TRBJ1-1): DTAVSQTPKYLVTQMGNDKSIKCEQNLGHDTMYWYKQDSKKFLKIMFSYNNKELIINETVPNRFSPKSPDKAHLNLHINSLELGDSAVYFCASSPTPGASVEAFFGQGTRLTVV.

The chain uses TRBV6-1 and TRBJ1-5; D unresolved. V dropped 8 bases and J dropped 2 bases, with 13 bases sitting between them. This CDR3 has 14 residues. Germline V gene sequence: CDR1 MNHNS, CDR2 SASEGT. The CDR3 region is CASQAEAGNQPQHF. In DNA form, the CDR3 reads TGTGCCAGCCAAGCAGAGGCGGGCAATCAGCCCCAGCATTTT.

This clonotype was counted between two and nine times. This chain uses TRBV14 with TRBJ2-1; the D gene is possibly TRBD2 (5 bases). From germline, CDR1 is SGHDN and CDR2 FVKESK. The CDR3 extends over 14 amino acids. V lost 4 bases and J 8 bases, leaving 15 bases between the germline ends. CDR3 in amino acids: CASSPAGWGDEQFF. The CDR3 nucleotides are TGTGCCAGCAGCCCCGCGGGCTGGGGTGATGAGCAGTTCTTC.

The chain combines TRBV29-1 with TRBJ2-7; 12 nucleotides agree with TRBD2. The V gene end was trimmed by 7 bases and the J gene end by 5 bases; junction bases not matched to a gene: 6. The V gene's germline CDR1 is SQVTM and CDR2 ANQGSEA. The CDR3 is made up of 13 amino acids. The CDR3 spells CSGRLAGVHEQYF. The CDR3 coding sequence is TGCAGCGGAAGACTAGCGGGAGTACACGAGCAGTACTTC.

This chain joins TRBV10-2 and TRBJ1-1; D unresolved. The CDR3 totals 15 residues. Trimming took 6 bases from V and 1 from J, leaving 15 bases between them. Germline lookup yields CDR1 WSHSY and CDR2 SAAADI. This CDR3 reads CASRAGTYGNTEAFF. CDR3 in DNA: TGCGCCAGCAGGGCGGGTACATACGGGAACACTGAAGCTTTCTTT.